Below, 14 T cell receptor beta chains from the same sample are listed, as sequenced in a study of cytomegalovirus exposure and HLA in healthy donors. The primer mix had 60 Vbeta and 13 Jbeta primers. Clones were sequenced by immunoSEQ multiplex PCR, and TCRdb holds only the in-frame ones, with some missing. The sample shows 100,000 or so clones, about 60% of them seen only once. The sample was PBMCs. The origin of the receptors is a human donor in good health.

The rearrangement joins TRBV29-1 to TRBJ2-1; D possibly corresponds to TRBD2 (6 bases). Germline lookup yields CDR1 SQVTM and CDR2 ANQGSEA. Between the trimmed V and J ends, which lost 4 bases and 8 bases, there was a span of 18 bases. The CDR3 is made up of 14 amino acids. CDR3 sequence (DNA): TGCAGCGTTGTACCCGGGACTCGCCGCGATGAGCAGTTCTTC. It is translated as CSVVPGTRRDEQFF.

This clone was seen a handful of times. The chain is built from TRBV7-9 and TRBJ1-2, with D possibly being TRBD1 (6 bases). The CDR3 is 12 residues long. Germline V lookup: CDR1 SEHNR, CDR2 FQNEAQ (reference sequence). Trimming took off 7 bases at V and 3 bases at J, with 9 bases between the two ends. The CDR3 here is CASISGDYGYTF. CDR3 nucleotide sequence: TGTGCCAGCATCTCAGGGGACTATGGCTACACCTTC.

This chain links TRBV18 with TRBJ2-1, with TRBD2 matching 12 bases. Trimming removed 3 bases from V and 0 bases from J; junction bases left unmatched: 6. The CDR3 length is 18 residues. CDR1 is KGHSH and CDR2 is LQKENI in the germline V gene. CDR3 amino acids: CASSPGTSGPSSYNEQFF. The CDR3, as DNA: TGTGCCAGCTCACCCGGGACTAGCGGGCCTAGCTCCTACAATGAGCAGTTCTTC.

The chain employs TRBV14 and TRBJ1-1, with TRBD1 matching over 9 bases. The germline gives CDR1 SGHDN, CDR2 FVKESK. V gave up 4 bases and J gave up 2 bases; unmatched junction bases: 5. This CDR3 has 15 amino acids. DNA of the CDR3: TGTGCCAGCAGCCTTCGGACAGGGGCTAACACTGAAGCTTTCTTT. Protein sequence: CASSLRTGANTEAFF.

This clone was seen more than once but under ten times. J is TRBJ2-7 and V is TRBV30; 7 bases fit TRBD2. This CDR3 has 13 residues. Losses at the gene ends were 8 bases for V and 2 bases for J; bases not matched to a gene: 9. Germline V gene sequence: CDR1 GTSNPN, CDR2 SVGIG (reference sequence). The CDR3 here is CAGRWRGTYEQYF. Written as DNA, the CDR3 is TGTGCCGGACGGTGGCGGGGGACCTACGAGCAGTACTTC. The whole variable domain, filled in from reference TRBV30 and TRBJ2-7, reads SQTIHQWPATLVQPVGSPLSLECTVEGTSNPNLYWYRQAAGRGLQLLFYSVGIGQISSEVPQNLSASRPQDRQFILSSKKLLLSDSGFYLCAGRWRGTYEQYFGPGTRLTVT.

V gene TRBV2 combines with J gene TRBJ2-3, with D perhaps TRBD2 (6 bases). The V gene lost 2 bases and the J gene lost 5 bases, with 11 bases spanning the gap. CDR1 SNHLY and CDR2 FYNNEI come from the germline V gene. The CDR3 sequence is 14 residues long. For the CDR3, the DNA is TGTGCCAGCAGTGAAACGGGAGTAAAAGATACGCAGTATTTT. It is translated as CASSETGVKDTQYF.

The chain employs TRBV6-1 and TRBJ2-5; D call uncertain. The end of the DNA fits TRBJ2-7 better, so the J call may be wrong. In germline, CDR1 is MNHNS, CDR2 SASEGT. The CDR3 is made up of 12 amino acids. The CDR3, as DNA: TGTGCCAGCAATTACCTAAACTACGAGCAGTACTTC. Its protein is CASNYLNYEQYF.

The gene calls are TRBV6-1 and TRBJ2-3, with 7 bases lining up with TRBD2. V gave up 2 bases and J gave up 2 bases; unmatched junction bases: 7. This CDR3 is built from 16 residues. The germline V gene encodes CDR1 MNHNS and CDR2 SASEGT. DNA for the CDR3: TGTGCCAGCAGTGAACTGTCTAGCGGAAACACAGATACGCAGTATTTT. It codes for CASSELSSGNTDTQYF.

The V call is TRBV4-1, the J call TRBJ1-3; 8 bases fit TRBD1. The CDR3 has 20 amino acids. Germline CDR1 is MGHRA and CDR2 is YSYEKL. V lost 0 bases and J lost 0; bases outside the gene matches: 13. DNA for the CDR3: TGCGCCAGCAGCCAAGATGAAAGGGGGGCAGGGGGCTTCTCTGGAAACACCATATATTTT. It yields the protein CASSQDERGAGGFSGNTIYF.

The table lists this clone with a few counts. The chain couples TRBV6-5 to TRBJ1-4; TRBD1 agrees at 7 bases. Germline trimming cut 2 bases from V and 6 bases from J; bases unmatched to any gene: 3. This CDR3 has 14 amino acids. The germline gives CDR1 MNHEY, CDR2 SVGAGI. The CDR3 reads CASSYVRGDEKLFF. For the CDR3, the DNA is TGTGCCAGCAGTTACGTCAGGGGGGATGAAAAACTGTTTTTT.

As for this clone: This sample includes further DNA sequences coding for the same CDR3. This sequence joins TRBV6-5 and TRBJ2-1, with D possibly TRBD2 on 6 matching bases. CDR1 and CDR2 (germline): MNHEY, SVGAGI. CDR3 length: 14 residues. Trimming shortened V by 5 bases and J by 0 bases, and 8 bases separated the two germline ends. The CDR3 protein is CASSRGSSYNEQFF. The CDR3 DNA reads TGTGCCAGCAGTCGGGGGAGCTCCTACAATGAGCAGTTCTTC.

The chain carries TRBV5-1 and TRBJ2-7; maybe TRBD2 (5 bases). CDR3 length: 14 residues. Germline V lookup: CDR1 SGHRS, CDR2 YFSETQ. V was shortened by 2 bases and J by 1 base, with 10 bases between the two germline ends. The CDR3 DNA sequence: TGCGCCAGCAGCTTTTTCGGGGTATCCTACGAGCAGTACTTC. Translating gives CASSFFGVSYEQYF.

This clone was counted only a few times. CDR3 sequence reads: CASSPQTGPYGYTF. The DNA of the CDR3 is TGTGCCAGCAGTCCCCAGACAGGGCCCTATGGCTACACCTTC. The rearrangement joins TRBV27 to TRBJ1-2; 7 nucleotides align to TRBD1. This CDR3 has 14 residues. The ends lost 5 bases at V and 4 bases at J; junction bases unmatched: 7. Germline loops: CDR1 MNHEY, CDR2 SMNVEV (reference sequence).

This clone was observed a handful of times. The rearrangement uses TRBV4-1 and TRBJ2-3, with D possibly being TRBD2 (5 bases). Trimming took off 4 bases at V and 1 base at J, with 9 bases between the two ends. The CDR3 extends over 14 amino acids. The germline gives CDR1 MGHRA, CDR2 YSYEKL. The CDR3 is CASSRLPRTDTQYF. The CDR3 DNA reads as TGCGCCAGCAGCCGACTACCCCGCACAGATACGCAGTATTTT.